Listed below are T cell receptor beta chains from one sample, sequenced in a study of immune heterogeneity within non-small cell lung tumors. From the multiplex PCR reads, TCRdb called clonotypes with MiXCR, one entry per CDR3 protein. Of roughly 4,500 distinct CDR3 sequences listed, about a fifth were seen once; the top ten hold 8% to 10%. The sequenced material came from lung tumor tissue. These receptors all stem from a man in his sixties or seventies with non-small cell lung cancer. CDR3s include the opening cysteine and the closing phenylalanine or tryptophan. Fields, in order: V gene, D gene, clone size, J gene, CDR3 protein, CDR3 DNA. D genes are given only for firm matches. The listing skips clone size in some rows; elsewhere it reads once, few, many or a size class.

TRBV19,TRBD2,medium-sized,TRBJ2-1,CASSMGGLAFYEQFF,TGTGCCAGTAGTATGGGGGGACTAGCGTTCTATGAGCAGTTCTTC
TRBV2,.,few,TRBJ2-1,CASTPSWQGGQFF,TGTGCCAGCACCCCTAGCTGGCAGGGCGGGCAGTTCTTC
TRBV12-3/TRBV12-4,TRBD1,.,TRBJ2-3,CASRQGHSTDTQYF,TGTGCCAGCCGACAGGGTCATAGCACAGATACGCAGTATTTT
TRBV27,.,hyperexpanded,TRBJ2-3,CASSLFDGGSTDTQYF,TGTGCCAGCAGTTTGTTCGACGGCGGTAGCACAGATACGCAGTATTTT
TRBV7-6,.,medium-sized,TRBJ2-7,CASSLRPSSYEQYF,TGTGCCAGCAGCTTACGACCCAGCTCCTACGAGCAGTACTTC
TRBV15,.,medium-sized,TRBJ1-6,CATSRGGGGKSSYNSPLHF,TGTGCCACCAGCAGAGGAGGGGGAGGGAAAAGCTCCTATAATTCACCCCTCCACTTT
TRBV4-1,TRBD1,medium-sized,TRBJ2-7,CASSQYGDRNYEQYF,TGCGCCAGCAGCCAATATGGGGACAGAAACTACGAGCAGTACTTC
TRBV24-1,TRBD1,.,TRBJ1-1,CATSTGQGDSLNTEAFF,TGTGCCACCAGTACCGGACAGGGGGATTCTTTGAACACTGAAGCTTTCTTT
TRBV19,.,.,TRBJ1-1,CASSISLGTAEAFF,TGTGCCAGTAGTATATCTCTCGGGACGGCTGAAGCTTTCTTT
TRBV20-1,TRBD2,few,TRBJ2-7,CSARVTSGGAGYYEQYF,TGCAGTGCTAGAGTTACGAGCGGGGGGGCTGGGTACTACGAGCAGTACTTC
TRBV6-1,.,.,TRBJ2-7,CASSPTYEQYF,TGTGCCAGCAGTCCCACCTACGAGCAGTACTTC
TRBV20-1,.,few,TRBJ2-7,CSAPRIGGEQYF,TGCAGTGCCCCCCGTATAGGGGGCGAGCAGTACTTC
TRBV20-1,.,few,TRBJ1-1,CSALTFLNTEAFF,TGCAGTGCCTTGACATTCCTGAACACTGAAGCTTTCTTT
TRBV18,.,.,TRBJ1-5,CASSPLPVWGNQPQHF,TGTGCCAGCTCACCACTACCAGTCTGGGGCAATCAGCCCCAGCATTTT
TRBV15,.,.,TRBJ2-1,CATSTSSGQSSYNEQFF,TGTGCCACCAGCACCTCGAGTGGGCAGAGCTCCTACAATGAGCAGTTCTTC
TRBV24-1,TRBD2,medium-sized,TRBJ2-2,CATSDPASGGFTGELFF,TGTGCCACCAGTGACCCTGCTAGCGGGGGATTCACCGGGGAGCTGTTTTTT
TRBV19,.,medium-sized,TRBJ1-5,CASSIGRYQPQHF,TGTGCCAGTAGTATCGGACGGTATCAGCCCCAGCATTTT
TRBV3-1,.,few,TRBJ2-7,CASSQLQVVLGAQATHF,TGTGCCAGCAGCCAGTTACAGGTTGTCCTCGGAGCCCAGGCCACGCACTTC
TRBV20-1,.,medium-sized,TRBJ1-2,CSASPGTRAYGYTF,TGCAGTGCTAGTCCGGGAACCCGTGCCTATGGCTACACCTTC
TRBV2,TRBD1,.,TRBJ1-6,CASSQGQGDNSPLHF,TGTGCCAGCAGTCAAGGACAGGGTGATAATTCACCCCTCCACTTT
TRBV11-3,.,.,TRBJ1-1,CASSLGQGSANTEAFF,TGTGCCAGCAGCTTAGGTCAAGGTTCCGCGAACACTGAAGCTTTCTTT
TRBV27,TRBD2,.,TRBJ2-1,CASTVFGTSGNEQFF,TGTGCCAGCACCGTATTCGGGACTAGTGGCAATGAGCAGTTCTTC
TRBV6-1,TRBD2,medium-sized,TRBJ2-5,CASTLAAQETQYF,TGTGCCAGCACTCTAGCGGCTCAAGAGACCCAGTACTTC
TRBV15,TRBD2,large,TRBJ2-1,CATSRSGRVGNEQFF,TGTGCCACCAGCAGGAGCGGGAGAGTTGGGAATGAGCAGTTCTTC
TRBV29-1,.,medium-sized,TRBJ1-2,CSVESLAGKGGYTF,TGCAGCGTTGAATCCCTGGCAGGGAAGGGTGGCTACACCTTC
TRBV18,.,.,TRBJ1-1,CASSVDTPNTEAFF,TGTGCCAGCTCCGTGGACACCCCGAACACTGAAGCTTTCTTT
TRBV7-9,TRBD1,.,TRBJ1-1,CASSLWTGEGEAFF,TGTGCCAGCAGCTTATGGACAGGGGAAGGTGAAGCTTTCTTT
TRBV3-1,TRBD1,medium-sized,TRBJ1-4,CASSQFRGREKLFF,TGTGCCAGCAGCCAGTTCAGGGGGCGTGAAAAACTGTTTTTT
TRBV19,.,medium-sized,TRBJ1-6,CASSIASSNSPLHF,TGTGCCAGTAGTATTGCCAGTAGTAATTCACCCCTCCACTTT
TRBV20-1,.,medium-sized,TRBJ1-1,CSAPNTQGNTEAFF,TGCAGTGCTCCAAACACGCAGGGGAACACTGAAGCTTTCTTT
TRBV28,.,medium-sized,TRBJ1-2,CASRSRGQTSGYTF,TGTGCCAGCAGGTCGCGTGGACAGACTTCTGGCTACACCTTC
TRBV7-8,.,few,TRBJ2-5,CASSLTRAQYF,TGTGCCAGCAGCCTGACGAGGGCCCAGTACTTC
TRBV30,TRBD1,medium-sized,TRBJ2-7,CAWSPWDRGGEQYF,TGTGCCTGGAGCCCTTGGGACAGGGGCGGCGAGCAGTACTTC
TRBV9,.,few,TRBJ2-5,CASSSRGGGRSAQYF,TGTGCCAGCAGCTCCCGGGGAGGGGGAAGGTCGGCCCAGTACTTC
TRBV20-1,.,few,TRBJ2-7,CSVSDTTYEQYF,TGCAGTGTGAGTGACACTACCTACGAGCAGTACTTC
TRBV4-1,.,once,TRBJ1-6,CASSPPGVTYNSPLHF,TGCGCCAGCAGCCCCCCAGGGGTAACCTATAATTCACCCCTCCACTTT
TRBV5-4,TRBD2,hyperexpanded,TRBJ2-1,CASYLAGGINEQFF,TGTGCCAGCTACCTAGCGGGGGGAATCAATGAGCAGTTCTTC
TRBV9,TRBD2,medium-sized,TRBJ2-5,CASSVGNGGGQETQYF,TGTGCCAGCAGCGTAGGGAACGGGGGGGGGCAAGAGACCCAGTACTTC
TRBV7-9,.,.,TRBJ1-1,CATRLTVGEDTEAFF,TGTGCCACGCGCCTGACAGTAGGAGAAGACACTGAAGCTTTCTTT
TRBV24-1,TRBD1,medium-sized,TRBJ2-5,CATSEPGQGRETQYF,TGTGCCACCAGTGAACCAGGACAGGGAAGGGAGACCCAGTACTTC
TRBV4-1,.,few,TRBJ1-5,CASSQEWHQPQHF,TGCGCCAGCAGCCAAGAATGGCATCAGCCCCAGCATTTT
TRBV10-3,.,few,TRBJ1-1,CAISDPGSLGDTEAFF,TGTGCCATCAGTGACCCGGGCTCACTTGGAGACACTGAAGCTTTCTTT
TRBV29-1,.,.,TRBJ2-1,CSVAQVGNEQFF,TGCAGCGTTGCCCAGGTCGGAAATGAGCAGTTCTTC
TRBV6-2/TRBV6-3,.,.,TRBJ1-2,CASSYEGDGYTF,TGTGCCAGCAGTTACGAGGGGGATGGCTACACCTTC
TRBV12-3/TRBV12-4,.,medium-sized,TRBJ2-1,CASSPRLGSYNEQFF,TGTGCCAGCAGTCCGCGACTAGGCTCCTACAATGAGCAGTTCTTC
TRBV9,.,medium-sized,TRBJ2-7,CASSVGQNQAYEQYF,TGTGCCAGCAGCGTAGGTCAAAATCAGGCCTACGAGCAGTACTTC
TRBV9,.,medium-sized,TRBJ1-4,CASSVAATNEKLFF,TGTGCCAGCAGCGTAGCAGCAACTAATGAAAAACTGTTTTTT
TRBV5-6,TRBD1,few,TRBJ1-2,CASNTQWTGGGYTF,TGTGCCAGCAACACTCAATGGACAGGGGGTGGCTACACCTTC
TRBV28,.,medium-sized,TRBJ1-2,CASSFLRGVGLYGYTF,TGTGCCAGCAGTTTCCTAAGGGGTGTGGGGCTCTATGGCTACACCTTC
TRBV20-1,TRBD2,medium-sized,TRBJ2-7,CSVRAGGTFEQYF,TGCAGTGTTCGAGCGGGGGGGACGTTCGAGCAGTACTTC
TRBV6-1,.,large,TRBJ2-2,CASLLHYTGELFF,TGTGCCAGCCTCTTGCATTACACCGGGGAGCTGTTTTTT
TRBV6-1,.,medium-sized,TRBJ1-1,CASNLGRNTEAFF,TGTGCCAGCAATTTAGGGCGGAACACTGAAGCTTTCTTT